The 24 T cell receptor beta chains below come from one sample, sequenced in a study of shared clonotypes between healthy human individuals (dated by TCRdb to the early 2020s). CD8 naive samples were CD45RO-negative cells positively selected for CCR7, giving a CD45RA+CCR7+ population that excluded TemRA cells. The library was prepared using the immunoSEQ multiplex PCR assay. TCRdb took over this immuneACCESS table, retaining in-frame rearrangements with V and J assigned. Such tables are incomplete; in checked studies, under half of the missing clones stem from an unresolved V gene, and the remainder is unexplained. Across this sample there are roughly 2,000,000 clones, with roughly 95% seen only once. 1.5% to 2% of the sample belongs to the ten largest clones. Source material: naive CD8+ T cells from PBMCs. The cell subset or site label for this specimen denotes: CD45RA+CCR7+. The receptor source for this set is a man aged 18 to 30 in good health. Some clones in this sample may be carry-over from other donors' samples.

The chain recombines TRBV11-2 with TRBJ2-5, with D perhaps matching TRBD1 (6 bases). V shed 2 bases and J shed 11 bases, with 21 bases lying between them. The germline V gene encodes CDR1 SGHAT and CDR2 FQNNGV. CDR3 size: 15 residues. In nucleotides, the CDR3 is TGTGCCAGCAGCTTACAGGACAGTAGATTCCGCGTACAGTACTTC. It codes for CASSLQDSRFRVQYF.

The chain links TRBV4-2 to TRBJ2-1; either TRBD1 or TRBD2 may supply D (5 bases each). CDR3 size: 16 residues. In germline, CDR1 is LGHNA, CDR2 YNFKEQ. Trimming left V 2 bases short and J 4 bases short, with 15 bases between. The CDR3 region is CASSQNRDRRYNEQFF. DNA of the CDR3: TGTGCCAGCAGCCAAAACCGGGACCGGAGATACAATGAGCAGTTCTTC.

The chain is built from TRBV27 and TRBJ1-1, with no clear D. Trimming pared 3 bases from V and 1 base from J, leaving 9 bases between. Germline V gene sequence: CDR1 MNHEY, CDR2 SMNVEV (reference sequence). This CDR3 spans 14 amino acids. The CDR3 sequence is CASSLVRGNTEAFF. DNA for the CDR3: TGTGCCAGCAGTTTGGTACGGGGGAACACTGAAGCTTTCTTT.

The rearrangement joins TRBV6-6 to TRBJ2-7; 12 bases agree with TRBD1. After removal of 5 bases from V and 6 bases from J, the junction contained 5 bases not matched to a gene. The CDR3 sequence is 14 residues long. CDR1 MNHNY and CDR2 SVGAGI come from the germline V gene (reference sequence). CDR3 sequence (DNA): TGTGCCAGCAGTCCCGGGACAGGGGGCTTCGAGCAGTACTTC. Residues: CASSPGTGGFEQYF.

Note on this clone: Other DNA sequences in the same sample also yield this CDR3. This rearrangement joins TRBV2 to TRBJ1-5; D is uncertain. Germline CDR1 SNHLY, CDR2 FYNNEI. This CDR3 has 15 residues. Trimming cost V 1 base and J 4 bases, with 11 bases left between them. The CDR3 DNA is TGTGCCAGCAGTGAAGTCGGGGTAGGTAATCAGCCCCAGCATTTT. Its translation: CASSEVGVGNQPQHF.

The chain carries TRBV19 and TRBJ2-7; D remains ambiguous. The CDR3 has 13 residues. V shed 5 bases and J shed 2 bases, with 10 bases lying between them. CDR1 is LNHDA and CDR2 is SQIVND in the germline V gene (reference sequence). The CDR3 DNA sequence: TGTGCCAGTAGTCCCACGTTTACCTACGAGCAGTACTTC. This gives the protein CASSPTFTYEQYF.

CDR3 DNA sequence: TGTGCCAGCAGCTCCGGACTAGCTCGGGACAATGAGCAGTTCTTC. This sequence encodes CASSSGLARDNEQFF. This sequence joins TRBV7-9 and TRBJ2-1, with 8 nucleotides matching TRBD2. The germline CDR1 and CDR2 sequences are SEHNR and FQNEAQ (reference sequence). This CDR3 comprises 15 residues. V lost 4 bases and J lost 5; bases outside the gene matches: 7.

This clone was found a few times. V gene TRBV27 combines with J gene TRBJ1-2; possibly TRBD1 for D (6 bases). Trimming pared 2 bases from V and 6 bases from J, leaving 16 bases between. This CDR3 region has 15 residues. Germline V CDR1 and CDR2: MNHEY, SMNVEV (reference sequence). The chain's CDR3 is CASSLGGSSHHGYTF. The CDR3 nucleotides read TGTGCCAGCAGTTTAGGGGGCTCTAGTCACCATGGCTACACCTTC.

The chain employs TRBV21-1 and TRBJ2-3. TRBV21-1 is designated a pseudogene. The CDR3 spans 11 residues. The CDR3 here is CATAARNTQYF. The CDR3 DNA reads as TGTGCCACAGCAGCTCGAAATACGCAGTATTTT.

This chain connects TRBV15 to TRBJ2-3; D is possibly TRBD2 (5 bases). The CDR3 totals 16 residues. Trimming left V 1 base short and J 1 base short, with 12 bases between. The germline V gene has CDR1 LNHNV and CDR2 YYDKDF (reference sequence). Written as DNA, the CDR3 is TGTGCCACCAGCAGAGTCCTAGCAGCTCGCACAGATACGCAGTATTTT. Translation gives CATSRVLAARTDTQYF.

The V and J genes are TRBV6-5 and TRBJ2-1, with a tentative D call TRBD1 (6 bases). Trimming shortened V by 5 bases and J by 4 bases, and 12 bases separated the two germline ends. Germline lookup yields CDR1 MNHEY and CDR2 SVGAGI. This CDR3 spans 14 amino acids. The CDR3 loop reads CASSGQQVYNEQFF. The CDR3 DNA is TGTGCCAGCAGTGGACAGCAAGTATACAATGAGCAGTTCTTC.

The table lists this clone with a few counts. Other DNA sequences in this specimen translate into the identical CDR3. CDR3 coding DNA: TGTGCCAGCAGTTTAGCGGGAGGCCCCTACAATGAGCAGTTCTTC. Translation gives CASSLAGGPYNEQFF. The chain couples TRBV27 to TRBJ2-1, with 8 bases that match TRBD2. The trim removed 2 bases at V and 2 bases at J, leaving 2 bases unmatched. The CDR3 spans 15 residues. Germline CDR1 MNHEY, CDR2 SMNVEV (reference sequence).

V is TRBV7-7 and J is TRBJ2-7; D possibly corresponds to TRBD1 (5 bases). V was cut by 5 bases and J by 4 bases, with 12 bases left in between. The length of the CDR3 is 13 residues. Germline V lookup: CDR1 SSHAT, CDR2 FNYEAQ (reference sequence). CDR3 in DNA: TGTGCCAGCAGCGACAGTAACGGGTACGAGCAGTACTTC. Its translation: CASSDSNGYEQYF. The variable domain in full, with the rest retrieved from reference TRBV7-7 and TRBJ2-7, is GAGVSQSPRYKVTKRGQDVTLRCDPISSHATLYWYQQALGQGPEFLTYFNYEAQPDKSGLPSDRFSAERPEGSISTLTIQRTEQRDSAMYRCASSDSNGYEQYFGPGTRLTVT.

The rearrangement joins TRBV7-8 to TRBJ1-3, with D possibly matching TRBD1 (5 bases). The length of the CDR3 is 17 residues. V was clipped by 1 base and J by 0 bases, with 13 bases between them. Germline V lookup: CDR1 SGHVS, CDR2 FQNEAQ. In nucleotides, the CDR3 is TGTGCCAGCAGCTTAGACCCGGGACCGAGCTCTGGAAACACCATATATTTT. Translated: CASSLDPGPSSGNTIYF.

The genes are TRBV7-7 and TRBJ2-7; D is ambiguous. V was pared by 5 bases and J by 0 bases, with 14 bases between. This CDR3 has 15 amino acids. Germline CDR1 SSHAT, CDR2 FNYEAQ (reference sequence). CDR3 in DNA: TGTGCCAGCAGCCCCGCCTCGGGTTTCTCCTACGAGCAGTACTTC. This translates into CASSPASGFSYEQYF.

The rearrangement uses TRBV27 and TRBJ2-7; D perhaps matches TRBD2 (5 bases). There are 14 residues in the CDR3. V was trimmed by 6 bases and J by 2 bases, leaving 14 bases between them. Germline V gene sequence: CDR1 MNHEY, CDR2 SMNVEV (reference sequence). CDR3 coding DNA: TGTGCCAGCAGATTACGGGGTACCACCTACGAGCAGTACTTC. It codes for CASRLRGTTYEQYF.

This chain joins TRBV27 and TRBJ2-1; 11 nucleotides align to TRBD2. The CDR3 totals 15 residues. The trim removed 4 bases at V and 7 bases at J, leaving 6 bases unmatched. Germline lookup yields CDR1 MNHEY and CDR2 SMNVEV (reference sequence). The CDR3 region is CASSYGLAGFNEQFF. The CDR3 nucleotides read TGTGCCAGCAGTTACGGACTAGCGGGTTTTAATGAGCAGTTCTTC.

The chain is built from TRBV5-6 and TRBJ1-1; D is perhaps TRBD1 (6 bases). CDR1 is SGHDT and CDR2 is YYEEEE in the germline V gene. This CDR3 is 15 amino acids long. The germline V and J ends were trimmed by 4 bases and 3 bases, with 16 bases remaining between them. CDR3 sequence (DNA): TGTGCCAGCAGCACCTGGACAGAAAGTTACACTGAAGCTTTCTTT. Protein sequence: CASSTWTESYTEAFF.

The chain recombines TRBV6-6 with TRBJ1-5; D is ambiguous. V dropped 5 bases and J dropped 1 base, with 12 bases sitting between them. This CDR3 spans 15 amino acids. CDR1 and CDR2 (germline): MNHNY, SVGAGI (reference sequence). The CDR3 nucleotides read TGTGCCAGCAGTCCATTCGATGTGAGCAATCAGCCCCAGCATTTT. Translated, it gives CASSPFDVSNQPQHF.

CDR3 nucleotide sequence: TGTGCCAGTCCGGACAGGGCCCCCTACGAGCAGTACTTC. Translated: CASPDRAPYEQYF. The chain couples TRBV2 to TRBJ2-7, with TRBD1 identical over 8 bases. The CDR3 is 13 amino acids. Germline V gene sequence: CDR1 SNHLY, CDR2 FYNNEI. The junction had 6 bases not matched to a gene; V was cut back by 9 bases and J by 2 bases.

This rearrangement joins TRBV7-9 to TRBJ2-1; 9 nucleotides agree with TRBD1. The CDR3 sequence is 14 residues long. Trimming at V came to 5 bases and at J to 6 bases, leaving 5 bases not matched to a gene. CDR1 is SEHNR and CDR2 is FQNEAQ in the germline V gene (reference sequence). The CDR3 sequence is CASSTRQGVNEQFF. The DNA for the CDR3 is TGTGCCAGCAGCACCCGACAGGGGGTCAATGAGCAGTTCTTC.

CDR3 region: CASSPRQGKNTGELFF. The CDR3 DNA is TGTGCCAGCAGCCCTAGACAGGGGAAGAACACCGGGGAGCTGTTTTTT. The V and J genes are TRBV7-8 and TRBJ2-2, with 8 bases that match TRBD1. Per germline, CDR1 SGHVS and CDR2 FQNEAQ. V dropped 5 bases and J dropped 1; count of bases not matched to a gene: 6. The CDR3 extends over 16 amino acids.

Regarding this clone: Germline and junction disagree at one end, which may indicate a read error. This chain uses TRBV7-2 with TRBJ2-7; 10 bases are shared with TRBD1. From germline, CDR1 is SGHTA and CDR2 FQGNSA. The CDR3 loop spans 15 amino acids. The CDR3 DNA reads TGTGCCAGCAGCGTAGCGGGACAGGGGTTCTACGAGCAGTACTTC. Protein product: CASSVAGQGFYEQYF.

The V and J genes are TRBV4-1 and TRBJ2-1, with D unclear. Per the germline V gene, CDR1 is MGHRA and CDR2 is YSYEKL. Trimming left V 7 bases short and J 5 bases short, with 12 bases between. This CDR3 spans 13 amino acids. The CDR3 is CASINLQNNEQFF. DNA for the CDR3: TGCGCCAGCATCAACTTACAGAACAATGAGCAGTTCTTC.